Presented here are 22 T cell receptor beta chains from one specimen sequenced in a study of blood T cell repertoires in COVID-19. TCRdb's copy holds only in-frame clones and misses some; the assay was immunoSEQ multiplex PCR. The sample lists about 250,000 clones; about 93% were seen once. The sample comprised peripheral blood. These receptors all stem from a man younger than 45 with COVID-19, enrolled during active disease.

In DNA form, the CDR3 reads TGTGCCAGCAGCCTAATAGCGGGGGGCTCCCCCCATACGCAGTATTTT. It is translated as CASSLIAGGSPHTQYF. The gene calls are TRBV7-6 and TRBJ2-3; TRBD2 aligns across 10 bases. The CDR3 loop spans 16 amino acids. Trimming removed 5 bases from V and 7 bases from J; junction bases left unmatched: 12. Looked up from germline, CDR1 is SGHVS and CDR2 is FNYEAQ.

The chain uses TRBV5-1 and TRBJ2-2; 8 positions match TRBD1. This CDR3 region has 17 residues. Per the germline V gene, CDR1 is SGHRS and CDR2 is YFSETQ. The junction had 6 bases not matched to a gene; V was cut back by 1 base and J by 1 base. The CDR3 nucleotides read TGCGCCAGCAGCTTGTATTCCAGGGGGCTGAACACCGGGGAGCTGTTTTTT. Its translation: CASSLYSRGLNTGELFF.

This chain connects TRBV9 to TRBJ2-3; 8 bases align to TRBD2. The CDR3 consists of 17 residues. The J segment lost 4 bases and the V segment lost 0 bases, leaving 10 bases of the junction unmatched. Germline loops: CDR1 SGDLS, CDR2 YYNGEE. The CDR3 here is CASSVDAAGGQPDTQYF. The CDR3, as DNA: TGTGCCAGCAGCGTAGACGCGGCGGGGGGACAACCAGATACGCAGTATTTT.

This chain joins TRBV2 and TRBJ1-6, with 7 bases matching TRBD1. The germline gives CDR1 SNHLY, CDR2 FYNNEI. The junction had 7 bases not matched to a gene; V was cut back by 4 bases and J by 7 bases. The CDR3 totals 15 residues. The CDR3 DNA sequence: TGTGCCAGCAGTGTCGAGGCAGGGGGAAATTCACCCCTCCACTTT. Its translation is CASSVEAGGNSPLHF.

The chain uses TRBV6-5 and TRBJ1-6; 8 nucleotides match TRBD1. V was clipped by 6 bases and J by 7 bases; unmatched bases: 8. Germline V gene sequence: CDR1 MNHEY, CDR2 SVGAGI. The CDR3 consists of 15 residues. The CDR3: CASSRDRWQNSPLHF. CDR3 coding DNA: TGTGCCAGCAGCCGGGACAGGTGGCAGAATTCACCCCTCCACTTT.

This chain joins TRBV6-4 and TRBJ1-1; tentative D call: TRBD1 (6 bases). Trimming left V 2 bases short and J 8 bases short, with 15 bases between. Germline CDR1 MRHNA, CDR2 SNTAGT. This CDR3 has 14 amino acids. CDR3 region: CASSDGGGAAEAFF. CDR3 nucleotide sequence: TGTGCCAGCAGTGACGGTGGGGGGGCAGCCGAAGCTTTCTTT.

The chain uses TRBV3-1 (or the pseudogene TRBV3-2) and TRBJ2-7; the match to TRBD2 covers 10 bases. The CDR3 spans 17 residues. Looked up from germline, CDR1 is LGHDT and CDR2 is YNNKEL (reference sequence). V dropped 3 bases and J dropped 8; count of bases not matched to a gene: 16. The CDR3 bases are TGTGCCAGCAGCCACGCACACGAAACGGGACTAGCGTTTCAGCAGTACTTC. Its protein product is CASSHAHETGLAFQQYF.

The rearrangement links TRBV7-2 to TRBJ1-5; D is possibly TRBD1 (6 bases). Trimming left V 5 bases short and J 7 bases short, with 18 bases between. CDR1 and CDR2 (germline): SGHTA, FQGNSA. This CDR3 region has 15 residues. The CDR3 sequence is CASSAAGGREQPQHF. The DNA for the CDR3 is TGTGCCAGCAGCGCCGCTGGGGGCAGGGAGCAGCCCCAGCATTTT. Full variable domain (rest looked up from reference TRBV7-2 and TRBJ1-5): GAGVSQSPSNKVTEKGKDVELRCDPISGHTALYWYRQSLGQGLEFLIYFQGNSAPDKSGLPSDRFSAERTGGSVSTLTIQRTQQEDSAVYLCASSAAGGREQPQHFGDGTRLSIL.

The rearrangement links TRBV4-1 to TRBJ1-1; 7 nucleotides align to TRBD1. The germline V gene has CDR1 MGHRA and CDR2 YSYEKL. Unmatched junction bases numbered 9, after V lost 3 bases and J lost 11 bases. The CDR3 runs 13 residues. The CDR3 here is CASSHPVTGDAFF. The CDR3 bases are TGCGCCAGCAGCCACCCAGTAACAGGGGACGCTTTCTTT.

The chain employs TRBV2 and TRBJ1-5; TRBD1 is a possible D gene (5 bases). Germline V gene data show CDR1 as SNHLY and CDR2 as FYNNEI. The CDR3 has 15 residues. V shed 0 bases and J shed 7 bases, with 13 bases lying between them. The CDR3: CASSEAGGSGQPQHF. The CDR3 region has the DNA TGTGCCAGCAGTGAAGCGGGGGGGAGTGGGCAGCCCCAGCATTTT.

The CDR3 DNA follows: TGTGCCAGCAGTACCCAAGGATTCGGGGAAGGCTACACCTTC. This encodes CASSTQGFGEGYTF. The chain links TRBV6-5 to TRBJ1-2; D unclear. Looked up from germline, CDR1 is MNHEY and CDR2 is SVGAGI. Deletions cut 5 bases from V and 8 bases from J, with 18 bases between. The CDR3 spans 14 residues.

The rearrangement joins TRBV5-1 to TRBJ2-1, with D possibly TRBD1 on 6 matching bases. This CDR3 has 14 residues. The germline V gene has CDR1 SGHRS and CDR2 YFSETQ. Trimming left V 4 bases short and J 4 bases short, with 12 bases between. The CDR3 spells CASSLFGQYNEQFF. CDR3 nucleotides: TGCGCCAGCAGCCTTTTCGGACAGTACAATGAGCAGTTCTTC.

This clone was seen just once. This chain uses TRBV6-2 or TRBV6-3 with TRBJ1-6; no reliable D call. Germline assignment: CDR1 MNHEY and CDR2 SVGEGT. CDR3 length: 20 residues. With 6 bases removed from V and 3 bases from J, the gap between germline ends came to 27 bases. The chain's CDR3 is CASSIDLEGLTRLYNSPLHF. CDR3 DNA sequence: TGTGCCAGCAGCATAGACTTGGAAGGACTAACTCGACTCTATAATTCACCCCTCCACTTT.

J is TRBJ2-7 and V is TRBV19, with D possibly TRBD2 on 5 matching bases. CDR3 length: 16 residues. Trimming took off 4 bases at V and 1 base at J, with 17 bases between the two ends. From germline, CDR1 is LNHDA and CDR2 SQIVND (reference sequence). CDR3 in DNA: TGTGCCAGTAGTACCACGGGCAGAAGAGGGTCCTACGAGCAGTACTTC. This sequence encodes CASSTTGRRGSYEQYF.

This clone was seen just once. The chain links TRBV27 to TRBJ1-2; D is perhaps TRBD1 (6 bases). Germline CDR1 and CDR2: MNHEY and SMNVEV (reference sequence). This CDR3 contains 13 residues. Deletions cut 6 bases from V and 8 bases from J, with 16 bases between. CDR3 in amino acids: CASRLTGFGGYTF. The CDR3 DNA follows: TGTGCCAGCAGGCTAACAGGGTTCGGAGGCTACACCTTC.

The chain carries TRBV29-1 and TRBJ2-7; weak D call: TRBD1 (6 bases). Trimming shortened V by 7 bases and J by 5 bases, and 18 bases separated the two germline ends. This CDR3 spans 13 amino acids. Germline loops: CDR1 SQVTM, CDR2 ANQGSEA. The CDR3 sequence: CSATKNRAHEQYF. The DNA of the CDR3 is TGCAGCGCCACCAAAAACAGGGCCCACGAGCAGTACTTC.

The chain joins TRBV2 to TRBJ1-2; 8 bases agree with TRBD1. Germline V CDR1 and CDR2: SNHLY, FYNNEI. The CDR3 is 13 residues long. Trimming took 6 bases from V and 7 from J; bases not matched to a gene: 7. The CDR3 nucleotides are TGTGCCAGCAGCTCTGGACAGGGAGGTGGCTACACCTTC. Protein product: CASSSGQGGGYTF. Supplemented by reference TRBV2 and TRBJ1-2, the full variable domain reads EPEVTQTPSHQVTQMGQEVILRCVPISNHLYFYWYRQILGQKVEFLVSFYNNEISEKSEIFDDQFSVERPDGSNFTLKIRSTKLEDSAMYFCASSSGQGGGYTFGSGTRLTVV.

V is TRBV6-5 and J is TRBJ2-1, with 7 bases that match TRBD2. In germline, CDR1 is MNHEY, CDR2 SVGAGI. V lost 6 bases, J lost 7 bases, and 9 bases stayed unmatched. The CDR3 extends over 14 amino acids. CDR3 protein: CASSRGGGANEQFF. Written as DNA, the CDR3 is TGTGCCAGCAGCCGTGGCGGGGGAGCAAATGAGCAGTTCTTC.

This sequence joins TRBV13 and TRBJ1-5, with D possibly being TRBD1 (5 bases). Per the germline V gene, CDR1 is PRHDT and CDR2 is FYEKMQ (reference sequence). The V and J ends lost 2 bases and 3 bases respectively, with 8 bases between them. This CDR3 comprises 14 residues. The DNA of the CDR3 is TGTGCCAGCAGCTTAAAGGGGTCCAATCAGCCCCAGCATTTT. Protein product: CASSLKGSNQPQHF.

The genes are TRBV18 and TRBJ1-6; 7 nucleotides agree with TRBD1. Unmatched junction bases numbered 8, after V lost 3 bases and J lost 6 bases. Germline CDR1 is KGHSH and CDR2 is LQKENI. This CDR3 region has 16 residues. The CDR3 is CASSPEGAVFNSPLHF. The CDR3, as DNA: TGTGCCAGCTCACCCGAGGGGGCTGTATTTAATTCACCCCTCCACTTT.

The DNA of the CDR3 is TGTGCCAGTAGTATTAGGGGGATCAGGACTGAAGCTTTCTTT. As protein: CASSIRGIRTEAFF. The V and J genes are TRBV19 and TRBJ1-1, with D perhaps TRBD1 (6 bases). CDR1 LNHDA and CDR2 SQIVND come from the germline V gene (reference sequence). V gave up 3 bases and J gave up 5 bases, with 13 bases separating them. The CDR3 runs to 14 residues.

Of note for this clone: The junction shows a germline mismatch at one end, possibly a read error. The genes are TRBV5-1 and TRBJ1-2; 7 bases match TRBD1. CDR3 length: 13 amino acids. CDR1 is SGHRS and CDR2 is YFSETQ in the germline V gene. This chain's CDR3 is CASSQGQNSGYTF. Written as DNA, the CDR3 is TGCGCCAGCAGCCAGGGACAGAACTCTGGCTACACCTTC.